Following are 8 T cell receptor beta chains from one sample sequenced in a study of cytomegalovirus exposure and HLA in healthy donors (TCRdb year 2017). Library preparation employed the immunoSEQ multiplex PCR assay. In its TCRdb copy, this immuneACCESS table keeps in-frame sequences only and misses some clones. Where compared with another copy, unresolved V genes explain less than half of these, and the others have no known cause. The sample table lists 150,000 to 200,000 clones, roughly 89% of them with a count of one. The ten largest clonotypes hold over 2.5% of the sample. The specimen sequenced was PBMCs. Receptor source: a woman under 30 in good health and CMV-seropositive.

The chain joins TRBV4-1 to TRBJ2-7; perhaps TRBD2 as D (6 bases). The ends were cut back, 4 bases at V and 2 bases at J, with 15 bases in the middle. CDR1 and CDR2 from the germline V gene are MGHRA and YSYEKL. The CDR3 runs to 15 residues. The CDR3 region has the DNA TGCGCCAGCAGCCCAGCGGGCGGGGCACCCTACGAGCAGTACTTC. Amino acid sequence: CASSPAGGAPYEQYF.

The chain has TRBV7-3 and TRBJ2-3, with TRBD2 matching 9 bases. In germline, CDR1 is SGHTA, CDR2 FQGTGA. The CDR3 consists of 14 residues. V shed 4 bases, J shed 3 bases, and the junction held 2 bases outside the gene matches. CDR3: CASSSSGRTDTQYF. The CDR3 coding sequence is TGTGCCAGCAGCTCAAGCGGGAGGACAGATACGCAGTATTTT.

V is TRBV5-1 and J is TRBJ2-2; D is undetermined. V shed 6 bases and J shed 1 base, with 16 bases lying between them. The CDR3 consists of 16 residues. Per the germline V gene, CDR1 is SGHRS and CDR2 is YFSETQ. CDR3 in amino acids: CASTPVLGRNTGELFF. In nucleotides, the CDR3 is TGCGCCAGCACCCCGGTCCTAGGCCGGAACACCGGGGAGCTGTTTTTT. The full variable domain, its missing parts supplied by reference TRBV5-1 and TRBJ2-2, is KAGVTQTPRYLIKTRGQQVTLSCSPISGHRSVSWYQQTPGQGLQFLFEYFSETQRNKGNFPGRFSGRQFSNSRSEMNVSTLELGDSALYLCASTPVLGRNTGELFFGEGSRLTVL.

The chain is built from TRBV27 and TRBJ1-5; 9 nucleotides match TRBD1. The CDR3 sequence is 15 residues long. CDR1 and CDR2 from the germline V gene are MNHEY and SMNVEV (reference sequence). V was clipped by 4 bases and J by 7 bases; unmatched bases: 8. This chain's CDR3 is CASSSGQGSWQPQHF. The CDR3 region has the DNA TGTGCCAGCAGTTCCGGACAGGGGTCGTGGCAGCCCCAGCATTTT.

The rearrangement joins TRBV7-3 to TRBJ2-1, with TRBD2 as a possible D gene (6 bases). Trimming removed 5 bases from V and 7 bases from J, with 21 bases in between. Per the germline V gene, CDR1 is SGHTA and CDR2 is FQGTGA. This CDR3 contains 16 residues. In DNA form, the CDR3 reads TGTGCCAGCAGCCTCTACTCGGACGGGAGTAGGAATGAGCAGTTCTTC. It translates to CASSLYSDGSRNEQFF.

This clone was observed a handful of times. As DNA, the CDR3 is TGCGCCAGCAGCCTATCGGGTTCCAGCAATCAGCCCCAGCATTTT. Protein: CASSLSGSSNQPQHF. The V and J genes are TRBV4-1 and TRBJ1-5; the D is unclear. The CDR3 spans 15 residues. V was shortened by 4 bases and J by 1 base, with 11 bases between the two germline ends. CDR1 is MGHRA and CDR2 is YSYEKL in the germline V gene.

The chain combines TRBV23-1 with TRBJ2-1, with D possibly TRBD2 on 6 matching bases. TRBV23-1 is marked as an open reading frame, function uncertain. The CDR3 has 11 residues. V shed 4 bases and J shed 10 bases, with 8 bases lying between them. CDR3 in amino acids: CASSRGVEQFF. For the CDR3, the DNA is TGCGCCAGCAGTCGGGGGGTCGAGCAGTTCTTC.

V usage is TRBV6-5 and J usage is TRBJ1-2; tentative D call: TRBD1 (5 bases). V lost 5 bases and J lost 11, with 15 bases in between. This CDR3 is built from 12 residues. Germline CDR1 and CDR2: MNHEY and SVGAGI. CDR3 sequence: CASSNIGGAYTF. For the CDR3, the DNA is TGTGCCAGCAGTAACATTGGAGGGGCTTACACCTTC.